This TCR beta chain was sequenced in a study of blood T cells in healthy people across ages. With regard to this clonotype: Antigen: not known.

Each sample gave at least 7 million isolated PBMCs. Study findings and constraints: The fall in TCR beta diversity per million T cells was roughly linear with age.

The authors ran a second PCR of about 7 to 12 cycles using a sample-barcoded 5' primer and a J-beta primer mix. TCRdb reprocessed the 5' RACE reads via MiXCR and lists one record per CDR3 protein. The sample yields over 600,000 distinct CDR3 sequences, approximately 60% seen once. Germline CDR1 and CDR2: SEHNR and FQNEAQ (reference sequence). The CDR3 loop spans 12 amino acids. V was clipped by 4 bases and J by 7 bases, with 9 bases between them. The receptor comes from a man aged 40-50 years in good health. Sequencing was performed on blood. This chain links TRBV7-9 with TRBJ2-3; the D is unclear. CDR3 in amino acids: CASSSTINTQYF. The CDR3 DNA sequence: TGTGCCAGCAGCTCCACAATCAATACGCAGTATTTT.